This TCR beta chain is drawn from a study of CD4 T cell repertoires in COVID-19. Study-wide results and limits: Two or all three memory subsets shared several highly expanded SARS-CoV-2-reactive clonotypes.

Sequencing used immunoSEQ multiplex PCR; TCRdb keeps in-frame clones, though not all of them. Here the sample spans some 71,000 clones, around 82% being singletons. Remarks on this clone: Antigen: not known.

Mild-to-severe COVID-19 survivors were the donors. The CDR3 consists of 16 residues. Trimming stripped 3 bases from V and 3 bases from J, with 14 bases between. Germline CDR1 KGHSH, CDR2 LQKENI. Sequenced material: CD4+ T cells from peripheral blood, taken after recovery from COVID-19. The chain has TRBV18 and TRBJ2-2, with D hard to call. This receptor was taken from a human donor who had COVID-19. The CDR3 DNA is TGTGCCAGCTCACCTAATAGGCTAGGCGACACCGGGGAGCTGTTTTTT. Encoded protein: CASSPNRLGDTGELFF.